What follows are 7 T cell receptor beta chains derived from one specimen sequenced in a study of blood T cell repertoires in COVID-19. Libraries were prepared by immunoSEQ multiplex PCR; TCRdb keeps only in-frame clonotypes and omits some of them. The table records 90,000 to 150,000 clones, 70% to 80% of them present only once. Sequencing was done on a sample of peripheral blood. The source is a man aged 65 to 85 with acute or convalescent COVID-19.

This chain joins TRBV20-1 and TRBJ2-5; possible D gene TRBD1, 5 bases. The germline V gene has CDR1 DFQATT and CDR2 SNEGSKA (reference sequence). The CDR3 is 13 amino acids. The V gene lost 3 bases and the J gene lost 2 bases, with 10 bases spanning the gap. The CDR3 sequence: CSASGQTQETQYF. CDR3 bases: TGCAGTGCTAGTGGACAAACTCAAGAGACCCAGTACTTC.

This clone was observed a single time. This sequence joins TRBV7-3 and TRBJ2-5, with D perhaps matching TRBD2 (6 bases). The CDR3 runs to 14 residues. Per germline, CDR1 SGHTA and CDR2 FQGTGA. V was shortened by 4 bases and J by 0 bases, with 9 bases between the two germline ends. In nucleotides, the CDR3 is TGTGCCAGCAGCTCGGGACTGCACCAAGAGACCCAGTACTTC. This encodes CASSSGLHQETQYF.

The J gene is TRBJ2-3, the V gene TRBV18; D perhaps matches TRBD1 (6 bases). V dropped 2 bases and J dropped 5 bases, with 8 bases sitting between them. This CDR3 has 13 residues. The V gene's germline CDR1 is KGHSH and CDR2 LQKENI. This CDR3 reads CASSPRQEDTQYF. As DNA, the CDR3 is TGTGCCAGCTCACCAAGACAGGAAGATACGCAGTATTTT.

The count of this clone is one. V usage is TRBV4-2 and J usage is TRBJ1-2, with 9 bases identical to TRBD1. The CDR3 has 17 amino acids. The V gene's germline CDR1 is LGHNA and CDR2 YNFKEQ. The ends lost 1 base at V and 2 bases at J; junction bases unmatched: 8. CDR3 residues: CASSQAAGTGSNYGYTF. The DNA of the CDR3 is TGTGCCAGCAGCCAAGCCGCTGGGACAGGGTCCAACTATGGCTACACCTTC.

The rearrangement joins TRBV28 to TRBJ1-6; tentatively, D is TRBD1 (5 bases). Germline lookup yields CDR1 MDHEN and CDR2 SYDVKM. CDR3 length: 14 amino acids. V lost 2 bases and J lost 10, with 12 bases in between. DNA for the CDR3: TGTGCCAGCAGTTTAGGAGGGGTCCGGTCACCCCTCCACTTT. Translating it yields CASSLGGVRSPLHF.

For the CDR3, the DNA is TGTGCCAGCAGCTCCTTAGCGGGAGTTCCAGATACGCAGTATTTT. This translates into CASSSLAGVPDTQYF. The chain has TRBV7-2 and TRBJ2-3, with TRBD2 matching 9 bases. The V gene's germline CDR1 is SGHTA and CDR2 FQGNSA. This CDR3 is 15 amino acids long. V lost 4 bases and J lost 4; bases outside the gene matches: 6. The whole variable domain, filled in from reference TRBV7-2 and TRBJ2-3, reads GAGVSQSPSNKVTEKGKDVELRCDPISGHTALYWYRQSLGQGLEFLIYFQGNSAPDKSGLPSDRFSAERTGGSVSTLTIQRTQQEDSAVYLCASSSLAGVPDTQYFGPGTRLTVL.

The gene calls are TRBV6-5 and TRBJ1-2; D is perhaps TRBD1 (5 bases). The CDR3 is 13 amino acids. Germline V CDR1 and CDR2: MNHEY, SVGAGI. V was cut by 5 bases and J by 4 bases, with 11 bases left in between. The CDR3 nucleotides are TGTGCCAGCAGTATGGACATGGCCTATGGCTACACCTTC. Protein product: CASSMDMAYGYTF.